The entry below gives a single TCR beta chain sequence along with its context. The target of this receptor is not known. No clone much larger than this one lies a single base away; base qualities are absent. The immunoSEQ Assay, a bias-controlled multiplex PCR, was used to amplify TCRbeta CDR3 regions from genomic DNA. On the study's bioinformatics: Within the assay, amplification of reference gene primers was used to estimate how many nucleated cells each sample contained. To quantify the absolute abundance of each unique TCRbeta CDR3 rearrangement, sequence reads were collapsed and filtered. For each sample, productive Simpson clonality was calculated as the square root of Simpson's diversity index over productive rearrangements. This is the immuneACCESS table as TCRdb keeps it, with only in-frame sequences that have V and J called. A part of the clones is gone; compared with another copy, unresolved V genes explain less than half, and the rest is unexplained. V, J and clone size were drawn from that table, and D and trimming were deduced from the DNA. This sample comprises 100,000 or so clones, over 80% of them detected only once. The biggest ten clones account for roughly 4% of the sample.

Ends trimmed: V by 0 bases, J by 2 bases; bases unmatched to a gene: 11. CDR1 MGHRA and CDR2 YSYEKL were looked up in the germline V gene. From cysteine to phenylalanine, the CDR3 is 18 amino acids long. Just CDR3 DNA is preserved here, 54 bases in frame from base 1. Collaborating institutions collected whole blood in K2EDTA tubes following their own protocols. Collaborator samples were shipped for TCRbeta analysis as frozen whole blood, isolated PBMCs, or DNA extracted from either sample type. The record originates from a study of blood T cell repertoires in COVID-19 (dated by TCRdb to the early 2020s). With regard to the full study: Samples from collaborators originated in the United States, Italy and Spain and spanned both the acute and convalescent phases of COVID-19. The repertoires were released in a freely available public database meant as a resource for research on the immune response to SARS-CoV-2. The prospective study material was composed of cDNA or gDNA derived from T cells, B-cell-depleted T cells, or PBMCs. A de-identified subject ID, COVID-19 status, age in years and sex were almost always included in the sample metadata. Deeply sampled blood TCRbeta repertoires from subjects exposed to, actively infected with, or recovered from COVID-19 were included in the dataset. The samples were drawn from the first 160 participants of the ongoing ImmuneRACE study and from 1,254 subjects provided by 6 global collaborators. HLA class I and class II types, where available, came from metadata supplied by the sample provider rather than from assay-based typing. General findings and caveats noted by the study authors: The quantity of clinical and demographic metadata differed by source and by participant and was supplied without curation.

The sample comprised peripheral blood. The chain couples TRBV4-1 to TRBJ2-7; 9 of the junction bases match TRBD2. The clonotype was recovered from a woman in her forties or fifties in a cohort sampled during active COVID-19. The nucleotides are TGCGCCAGCAGCCAAGATATAGAAGGATCTAGCGGGACCTACGAGCAGTACTTC. It translates to CASSQDIEGSSGTYEQYF.